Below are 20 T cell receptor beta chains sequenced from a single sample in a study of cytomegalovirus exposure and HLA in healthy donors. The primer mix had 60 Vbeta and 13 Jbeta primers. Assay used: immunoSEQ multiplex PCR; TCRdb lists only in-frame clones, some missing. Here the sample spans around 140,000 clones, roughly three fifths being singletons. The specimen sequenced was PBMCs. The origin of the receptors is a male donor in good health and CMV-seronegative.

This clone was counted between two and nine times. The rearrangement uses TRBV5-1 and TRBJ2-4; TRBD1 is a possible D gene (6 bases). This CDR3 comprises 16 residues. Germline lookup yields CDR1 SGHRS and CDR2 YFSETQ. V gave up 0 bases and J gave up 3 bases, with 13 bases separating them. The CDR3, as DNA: TGCGCCAGCAGCTTGGACAGGGTAATTGGCAAAAACATTCAGTACTTC. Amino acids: CASSLDRVIGKNIQYF.

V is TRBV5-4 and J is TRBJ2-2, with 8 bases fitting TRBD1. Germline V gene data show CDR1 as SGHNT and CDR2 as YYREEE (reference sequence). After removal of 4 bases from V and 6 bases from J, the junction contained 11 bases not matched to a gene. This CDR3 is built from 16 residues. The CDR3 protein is CASSLRTGFSPGELFF. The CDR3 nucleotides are TGTGCCAGCAGCCTACGGACAGGGTTCTCCCCCGGGGAGCTGTTTTTT.

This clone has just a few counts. The CDR3 sequence is CASSVNSLKYEQYF. The CDR3 DNA reads TGTGCCAGCAGCGTAAACTCCTTGAAGTACGAGCAGTACTTC. V and J are TRBV9 and TRBJ2-7; D not resolved. V shed 1 base and J shed 4 bases, with 12 bases lying between them. The CDR3 contains 14 residues. Looked up from germline, CDR1 is SGDLS and CDR2 is YYNGEE.

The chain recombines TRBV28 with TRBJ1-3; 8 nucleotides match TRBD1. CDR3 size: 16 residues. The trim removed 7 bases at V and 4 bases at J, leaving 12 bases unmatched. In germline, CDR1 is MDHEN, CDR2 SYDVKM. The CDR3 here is CASNSGGRTGGNTIYF. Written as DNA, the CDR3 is TGTGCCAGCAATTCAGGGGGCAGAACGGGAGGAAACACCATATATTTT.

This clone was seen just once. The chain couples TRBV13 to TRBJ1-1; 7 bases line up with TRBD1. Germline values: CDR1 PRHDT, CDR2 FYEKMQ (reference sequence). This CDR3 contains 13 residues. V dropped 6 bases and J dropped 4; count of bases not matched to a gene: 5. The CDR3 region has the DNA TGTGCCAGCAGAGGGAACAGGGGCACTGAAGCTTTCTTT. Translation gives CASRGNRGTEAFF.

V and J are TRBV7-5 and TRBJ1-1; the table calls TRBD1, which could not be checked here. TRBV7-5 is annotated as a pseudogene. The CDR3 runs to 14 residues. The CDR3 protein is CVRSIGQGENEAFF. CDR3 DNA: TGTGTCAGAAGCATCGGACAGGGGGAGAATGAAGCTTTCTTT.

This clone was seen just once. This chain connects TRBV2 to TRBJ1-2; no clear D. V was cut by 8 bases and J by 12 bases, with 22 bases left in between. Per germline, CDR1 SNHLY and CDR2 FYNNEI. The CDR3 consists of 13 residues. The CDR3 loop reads CASRSGSGVGNTF. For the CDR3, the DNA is TGTGCCAGCCGATCTGGGTCCGGGGTGGGGAACACCTTC.

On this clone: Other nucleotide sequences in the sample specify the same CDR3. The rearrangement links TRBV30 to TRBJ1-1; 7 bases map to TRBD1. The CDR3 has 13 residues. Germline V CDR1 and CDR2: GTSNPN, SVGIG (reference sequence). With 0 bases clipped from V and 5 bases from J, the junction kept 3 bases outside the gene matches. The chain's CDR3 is CAWSVQGDTEAFF. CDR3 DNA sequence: TGTGCCTGGAGTGTTCAGGGGGATACTGAAGCTTTCTTT.

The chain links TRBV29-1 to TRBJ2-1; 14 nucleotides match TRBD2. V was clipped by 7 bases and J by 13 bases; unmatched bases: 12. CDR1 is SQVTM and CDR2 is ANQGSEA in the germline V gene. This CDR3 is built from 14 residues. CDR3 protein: CSGQGLAGVIDQFF. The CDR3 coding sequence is TGCAGCGGGCAGGGACTAGCGGGGGTCATTGACCAGTTCTTC.

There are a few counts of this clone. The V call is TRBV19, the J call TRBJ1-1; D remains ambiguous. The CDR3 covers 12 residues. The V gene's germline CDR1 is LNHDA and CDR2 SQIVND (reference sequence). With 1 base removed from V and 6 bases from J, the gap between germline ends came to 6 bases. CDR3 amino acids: CASSIAGAEAFF. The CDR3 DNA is TGTGCCAGTAGTATAGCCGGGGCTGAAGCTTTCTTT.

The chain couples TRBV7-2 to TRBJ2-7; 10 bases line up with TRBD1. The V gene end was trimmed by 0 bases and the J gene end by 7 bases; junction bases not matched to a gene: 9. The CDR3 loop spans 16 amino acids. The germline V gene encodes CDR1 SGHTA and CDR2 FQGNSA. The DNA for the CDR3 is TGTGCCAGCAGCTTAGCGGGGGGACAGGGGTTCAAAGAGCAGTACTTC. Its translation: CASSLAGGQGFKEQYF.

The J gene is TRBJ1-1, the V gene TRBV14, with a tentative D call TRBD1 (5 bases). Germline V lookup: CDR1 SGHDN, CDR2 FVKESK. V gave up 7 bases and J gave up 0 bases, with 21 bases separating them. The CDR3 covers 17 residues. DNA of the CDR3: TGTGCCAGCATTGGAGACAGTCCTAATGGGATGAACACTGAAGCTTTCTTT. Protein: CASIGDSPNGMNTEAFF.

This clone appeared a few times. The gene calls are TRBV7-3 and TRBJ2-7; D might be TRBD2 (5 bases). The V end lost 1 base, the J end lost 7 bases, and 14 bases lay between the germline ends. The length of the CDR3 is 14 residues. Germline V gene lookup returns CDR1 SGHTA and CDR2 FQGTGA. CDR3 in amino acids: CASSLNAWEREQYF. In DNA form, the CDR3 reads TGTGCCAGCAGCTTAAATGCCTGGGAGAGGGAGCAGTACTTC.

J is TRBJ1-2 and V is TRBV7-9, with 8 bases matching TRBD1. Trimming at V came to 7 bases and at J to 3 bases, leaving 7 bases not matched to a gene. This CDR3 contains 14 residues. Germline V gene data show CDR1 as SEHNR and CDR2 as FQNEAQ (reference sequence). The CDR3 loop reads CASTSGGQDYGYTF. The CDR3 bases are TGTGCCAGCACCTCGGGGGGACAGGACTATGGCTACACCTTC.

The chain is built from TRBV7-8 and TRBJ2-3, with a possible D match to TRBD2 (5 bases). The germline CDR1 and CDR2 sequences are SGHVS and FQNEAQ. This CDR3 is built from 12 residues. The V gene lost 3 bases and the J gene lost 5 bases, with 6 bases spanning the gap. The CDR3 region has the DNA TGTGCCAGCAGCTTCGGGATAGATACGCAGTATTTT. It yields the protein CASSFGIDTQYF.

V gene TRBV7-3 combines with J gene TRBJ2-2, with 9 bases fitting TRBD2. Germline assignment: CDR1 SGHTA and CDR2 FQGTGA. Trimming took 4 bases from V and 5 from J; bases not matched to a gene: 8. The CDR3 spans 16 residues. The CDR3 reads CASSYLGGGGTGELFF. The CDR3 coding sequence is TGTGCCAGCAGCTACCTGGGCGGGGGGGGAACCGGGGAGCTGTTTTTT.

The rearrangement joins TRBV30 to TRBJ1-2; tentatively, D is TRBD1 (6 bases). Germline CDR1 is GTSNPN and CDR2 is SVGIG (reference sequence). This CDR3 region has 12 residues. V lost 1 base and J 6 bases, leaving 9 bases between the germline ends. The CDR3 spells CAWSGGGDGYTF. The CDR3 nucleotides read TGTGCCTGGAGTGGAGGGGGGGATGGCTACACCTTC.

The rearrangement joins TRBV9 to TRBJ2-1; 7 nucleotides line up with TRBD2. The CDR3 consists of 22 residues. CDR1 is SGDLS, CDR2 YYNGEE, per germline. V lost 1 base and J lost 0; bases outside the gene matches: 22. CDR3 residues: CASSVQLGGGTKSPGSYNEQFF. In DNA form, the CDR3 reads TGTGCCAGCAGCGTACAGCTTGGGGGGGGGACCAAAAGCCCGGGCTCCTACAATGAGCAGTTCTTC.

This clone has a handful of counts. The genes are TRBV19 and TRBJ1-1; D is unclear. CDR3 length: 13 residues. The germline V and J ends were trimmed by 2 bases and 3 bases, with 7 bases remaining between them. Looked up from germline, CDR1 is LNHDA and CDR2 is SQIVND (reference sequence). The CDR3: CASSIHRDTEAFF. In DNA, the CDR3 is TGTGCCAGTAGTATACATCGGGACACTGAAGCTTTCTTT.

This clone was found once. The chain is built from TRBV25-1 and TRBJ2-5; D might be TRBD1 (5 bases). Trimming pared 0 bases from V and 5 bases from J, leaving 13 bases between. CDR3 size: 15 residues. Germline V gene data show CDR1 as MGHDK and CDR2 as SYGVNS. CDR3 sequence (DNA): TGTGCCAGCAGTGAATACGGAGACAGTAGGGAGACCCAGTACTTC. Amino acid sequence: CASSEYGDSRETQYF.